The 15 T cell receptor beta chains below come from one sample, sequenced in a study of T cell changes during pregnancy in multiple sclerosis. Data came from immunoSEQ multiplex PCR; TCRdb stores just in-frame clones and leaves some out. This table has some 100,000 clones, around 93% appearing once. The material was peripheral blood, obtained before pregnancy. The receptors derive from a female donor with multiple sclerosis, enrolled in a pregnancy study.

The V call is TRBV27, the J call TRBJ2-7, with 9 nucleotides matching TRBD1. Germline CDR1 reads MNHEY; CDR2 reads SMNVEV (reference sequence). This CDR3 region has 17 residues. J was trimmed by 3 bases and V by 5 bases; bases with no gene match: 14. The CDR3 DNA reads TGTGCCAGCAGTCCCGGACAGGGGTCCTTCCTGCTCTACGAGCAGTACTTC. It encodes CASSPGQGSFLLYEQYF.

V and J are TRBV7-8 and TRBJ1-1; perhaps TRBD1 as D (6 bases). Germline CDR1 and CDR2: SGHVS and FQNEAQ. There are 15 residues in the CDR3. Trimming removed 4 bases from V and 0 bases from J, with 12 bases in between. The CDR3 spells CASSSQGYVNTEAFF. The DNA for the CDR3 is TGTGCCAGCAGCTCCCAGGGGTACGTGAACACTGAAGCTTTCTTT.

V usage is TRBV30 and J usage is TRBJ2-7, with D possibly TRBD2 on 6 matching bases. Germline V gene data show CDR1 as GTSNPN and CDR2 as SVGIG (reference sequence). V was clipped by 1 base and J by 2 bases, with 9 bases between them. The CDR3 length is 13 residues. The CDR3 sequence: CAWSAGRTYEQYF. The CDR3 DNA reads TGTGCCTGGAGTGCCGGGAGAACCTACGAGCAGTACTTC.

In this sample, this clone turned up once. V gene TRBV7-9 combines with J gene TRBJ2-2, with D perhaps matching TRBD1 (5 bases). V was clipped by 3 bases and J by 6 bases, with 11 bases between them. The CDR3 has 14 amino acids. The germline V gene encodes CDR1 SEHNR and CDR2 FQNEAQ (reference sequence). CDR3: CASSFVLGAGELFF. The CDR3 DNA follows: TGTGCCAGCAGCTTTGTGTTAGGGGCCGGGGAGCTGTTTTTT.

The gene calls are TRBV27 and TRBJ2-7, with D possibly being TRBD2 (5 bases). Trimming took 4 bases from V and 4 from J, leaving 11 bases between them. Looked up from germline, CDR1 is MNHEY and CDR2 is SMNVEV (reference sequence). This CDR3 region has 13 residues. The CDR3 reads CASSSSTGYEQYF. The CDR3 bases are TGTGCCAGCAGTTCCTCCACGGGGTACGAGCAGTACTTC.

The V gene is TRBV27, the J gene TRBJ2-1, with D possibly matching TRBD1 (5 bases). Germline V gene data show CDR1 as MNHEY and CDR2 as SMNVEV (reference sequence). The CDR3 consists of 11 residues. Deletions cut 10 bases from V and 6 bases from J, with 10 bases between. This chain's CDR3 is CATGGANEQFF. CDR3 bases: TGTGCCACCGGTGGGGCCAATGAGCAGTTCTTC.

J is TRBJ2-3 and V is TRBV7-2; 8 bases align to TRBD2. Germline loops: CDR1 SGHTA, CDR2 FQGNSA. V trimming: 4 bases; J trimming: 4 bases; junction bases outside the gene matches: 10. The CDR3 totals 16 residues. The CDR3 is CASSSRTSRPPDTQYF. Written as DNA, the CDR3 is TGTGCCAGCAGCTCCCGGACTAGCAGGCCGCCAGATACGCAGTATTTT.

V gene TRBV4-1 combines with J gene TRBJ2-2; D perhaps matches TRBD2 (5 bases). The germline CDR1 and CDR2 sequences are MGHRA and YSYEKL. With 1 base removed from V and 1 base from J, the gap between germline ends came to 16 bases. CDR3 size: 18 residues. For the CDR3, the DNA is TGCGCCAGCAGCCAAGTCCCATCGGGAAAGTGGAACACCGGGGAGCTGTTTTTT. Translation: CASSQVPSGKWNTGELFF.

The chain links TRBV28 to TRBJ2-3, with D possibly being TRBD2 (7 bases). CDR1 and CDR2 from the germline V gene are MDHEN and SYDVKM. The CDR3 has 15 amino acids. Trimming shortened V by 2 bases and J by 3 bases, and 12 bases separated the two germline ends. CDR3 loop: CASSLVGGATDTQYF. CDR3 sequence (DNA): TGTGCCAGCAGTTTAGTAGGGGGGGCGACAGATACGCAGTATTTT.

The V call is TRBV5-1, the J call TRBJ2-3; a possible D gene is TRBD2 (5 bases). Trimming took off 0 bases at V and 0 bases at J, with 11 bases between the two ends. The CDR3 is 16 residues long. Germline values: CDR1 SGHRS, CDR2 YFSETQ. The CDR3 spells CASSLGSSGSTDTQYF. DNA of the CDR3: TGCGCCAGCAGCTTGGGGTCCAGCGGAAGCACAGATACGCAGTATTTT.

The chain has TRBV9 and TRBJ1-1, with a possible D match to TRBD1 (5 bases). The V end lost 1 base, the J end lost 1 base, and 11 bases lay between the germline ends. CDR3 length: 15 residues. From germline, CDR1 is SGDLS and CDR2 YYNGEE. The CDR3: CASSVKSGSNTEAFF. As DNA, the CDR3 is TGTGCCAGCAGCGTAAAATCAGGGTCGAACACTGAAGCTTTCTTT.

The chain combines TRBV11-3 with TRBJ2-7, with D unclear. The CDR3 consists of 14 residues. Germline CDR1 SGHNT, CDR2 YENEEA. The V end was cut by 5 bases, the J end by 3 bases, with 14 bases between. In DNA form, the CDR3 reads TGTGCCAGCAGCAGAGGTCCGGCCAGCTACGAGCAGTACTTC. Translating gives CASSRGPASYEQYF.

CDR3 protein: CASRWGGTGELFF. The CDR3 region has the DNA TGTGCCAGCAGGTGGGGGGGCACCGGGGAGCTGTTTTTT. This chain connects TRBV2 to TRBJ2-2, with TRBD2 identical over 7 bases. Germline assignment: CDR1 SNHLY and CDR2 FYNNEI. This CDR3 comprises 13 residues. Trimming at V came to 6 bases and at J to 4 bases, leaving 2 bases not matched to a gene.

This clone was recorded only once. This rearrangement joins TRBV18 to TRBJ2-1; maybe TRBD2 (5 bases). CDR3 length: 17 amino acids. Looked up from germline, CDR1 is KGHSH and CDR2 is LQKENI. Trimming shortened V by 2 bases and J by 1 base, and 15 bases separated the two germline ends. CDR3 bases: TGTGCCAGCTCACCAAAGTCTTCAGCGGCTTCCTACAATGAGCAGTTCTTC. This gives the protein CASSPKSSAASYNEQFF.

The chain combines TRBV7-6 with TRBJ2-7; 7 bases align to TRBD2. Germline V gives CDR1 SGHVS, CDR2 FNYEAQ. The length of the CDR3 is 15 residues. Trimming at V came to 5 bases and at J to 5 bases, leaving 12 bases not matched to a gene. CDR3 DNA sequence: TGTGCCAGCAGCCTCCGACTAGCATCAGACAACGAGCAGTACTTC. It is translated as CASSLRLASDNEQYF.